This T cell receptor (beta chain) was documented in a study of Ad26.COV2.S vaccination and SARS-CoV-2 variants. Described treatment: around 19 received Ad26.COV2.S at low or high dose, single or two shots; a few received placebo; per-sample allocation not given. Sampling happened 63 days after the first vaccine or placebo injection. Vaccination employed an Ad26 vector expressing the Wuhan-strain SARS-CoV-2 spike. In its sample, this clone was seen a few times. What it recognizes is unknown. Overall study findings and caveats: Similar non-spike TCR breadth was seen in vaccine and placebo recipients.

Profiled with immunoSEQ multiplex PCR; TCRdb holds only in-frame clones, not every one. The table has roughly 400,000 clones, about 90% seen once. In germline, CDR1 is MNHEY, CDR2 SMNVEV (reference sequence). The ends lost 6 bases at V and 6 bases at J; junction bases unmatched: 11. The CDR3 consists of 15 residues. V is TRBV27 and J is TRBJ1-5; 7 bases are a match to TRBD1. The origin of this receptor is a person between 18 and 60 years old who received the Ad26.COV2.S COVID-19 vaccine or a placebo. Sequences were derived from peripheral blood, sampled in a trial of Ad26.COV2.S vaccine versus placebo. The CDR3 coding sequence is TGTGCCAGCAGCTCTAACAGGGGCGGTGGTCAGCCCCAGCATTTT. Translated: CASSSNRGGGQPQHF.